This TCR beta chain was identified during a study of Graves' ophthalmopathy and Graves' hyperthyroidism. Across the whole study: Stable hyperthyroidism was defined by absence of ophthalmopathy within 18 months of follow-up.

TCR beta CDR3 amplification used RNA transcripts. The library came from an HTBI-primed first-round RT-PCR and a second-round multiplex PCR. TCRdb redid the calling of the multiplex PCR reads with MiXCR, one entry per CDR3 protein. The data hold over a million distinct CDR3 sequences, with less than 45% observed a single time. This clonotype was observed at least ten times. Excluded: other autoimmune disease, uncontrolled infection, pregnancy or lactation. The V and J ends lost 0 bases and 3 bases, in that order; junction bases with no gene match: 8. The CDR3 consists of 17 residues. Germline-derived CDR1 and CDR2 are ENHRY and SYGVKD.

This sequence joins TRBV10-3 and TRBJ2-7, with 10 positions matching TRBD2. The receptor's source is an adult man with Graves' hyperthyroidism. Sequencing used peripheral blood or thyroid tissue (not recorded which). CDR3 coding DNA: TGTGCCATCAGTGAGTCAATAGCGGGGGGCGCCTACTACGAGCAGTACTTC. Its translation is CAISESIAGGAYYEQYF.